Below are 20 T cell receptor beta chains sequenced from a single sample in a study of blood T cell repertoires in COVID-19. This table comes from immunoSEQ multiplex PCR, and its TCRdb copy is limited to in-frame clones, with some not included. This table holds 150,000 to 200,000 clones, 89% found once. The specimen was PBMCs or T cells enriched from blood (not recorded which). These receptor sequences come from a middle-aged woman with acute COVID-19.

This clone was recorded only once. V is TRBV5-1 and J is TRBJ2-1; the match to TRBD2 covers 8 bases. This CDR3 has 16 residues. Germline CDR1 reads SGHRS; CDR2 reads YFSETQ. V dropped 4 bases and J dropped 0; count of bases not matched to a gene: 6. CDR3 amino acids: CASSEPGLVSYNEQFF. Written as DNA, the CDR3 is TGCGCCAGCAGCGAACCGGGACTAGTCTCCTACAATGAGCAGTTCTTC.

The chain joins TRBV15 to TRBJ2-6; D not resolved. Per germline, CDR1 LNHNV and CDR2 YYDKDF (reference sequence). The CDR3 is 16 residues long. Trimming left V 4 bases short and J 2 bases short, with 12 bases between. CDR3 nucleotides: TGTGCCACCAGCAATGGCCAAGGAGCTGGGGCCAACGTCCTGACTTTC. This codes for CATSNGQGAGANVLTF.

The count of this clone is one. The chain couples TRBV4-3 to TRBJ2-7, with TRBD2 identical over 12 bases. The V and J ends lost 3 bases and 0 bases, in that order; junction bases with no gene match: 0. CDR3 length: 15 amino acids. Germline CDR1 reads LGHNA; CDR2 reads YSLEER. CDR3 DNA sequence: TGCGCCAGCAGCCAGACTAGCGGGGGCTCCTACGAGCAGTACTTC. This translates into CASSQTSGGSYEQYF.

This sequence joins TRBV3-1 (or the pseudogene TRBV3-2) and TRBJ2-3; tentative D call: TRBD2 (5 bases). The V end lost 4 bases, the J end lost 1 base, and 12 bases lay between the germline ends. CDR1 is LGHDT and CDR2 is YNNKEL in the germline V gene (reference sequence). This CDR3 comprises 15 residues. The chain's CDR3 is CASSPSGVGTDTQYF. CDR3 nucleotides: TGTGCCAGCAGCCCGAGCGGTGTAGGCACAGATACGCAGTATTTT.

The chain couples TRBV20-1 to TRBJ2-7; maybe TRBD2 (5 bases). The CDR3 covers 13 residues. CDR1 is DFQATT, CDR2 SNEGSKA, per germline (reference sequence). Trimming left V 6 bases short and J 0 bases short, with 12 bases between. DNA for the CDR3: TGCAGTGCCAGTTTAGGGAGCTCCTACGAGCAGTACTTC. It encodes CSASLGSSYEQYF.

The genes are TRBV12-1 and TRBJ2-2; TRBD2 is the table's D call, not checked against the DNA. TRBV12-1 represents a pseudogene. This CDR3 comprises 16 residues. DNA for the CDR3: TGTGCCAGCAGCATTGCTAGCGGGAGGAACACCGGGGAGCTGTTTTTT. Residues: CASSIASGRNTGELFF.

This clone came up a few times. The rearrangement links TRBV19 to TRBJ2-7; perhaps TRBD2 as D (5 bases). The ends were cut back, 8 bases at V and 2 bases at J, with 16 bases in the middle. Germline values: CDR1 LNHDA, CDR2 SQIVND (reference sequence). The CDR3 is made up of 14 amino acids. CDR3 nucleotides: TGTGCCAGTTCCGCGCGGGCTCCTGCCTACGAGCAGTACTTC. This sequence encodes CASSARAPAYEQYF.

The chain joins TRBV27 to TRBJ1-2, with D unresolved. The CDR3 loop spans 13 amino acids. V was trimmed by 3 bases and J by 3 bases, leaving 8 bases between them. Germline lookup yields CDR1 MNHEY and CDR2 SMNVEV (reference sequence). This CDR3 is CASSFGPHYGYTF. In DNA, the CDR3 is TGTGCCAGCAGTTTCGGTCCCCACTATGGCTACACCTTC.

V and J are TRBV4-1 and TRBJ2-5, with 11 nucleotides matching TRBD2. After removal of 0 bases from V and 5 bases from J, the junction contained 11 bases not matched to a gene. Germline CDR1 and CDR2: MGHRA and YSYEKL. The CDR3 length is 18 residues. The CDR3 reads CASSQDGTSGGGGETQYF. CDR3 nucleotide sequence: TGCGCCAGCAGCCAAGATGGGACTAGCGGAGGCGGCGGGGAGACCCAGTACTTC.

The V gene is TRBV18, the J gene TRBJ2-5; tentative D call: TRBD2 (5 bases). Germline CDR1 reads KGHSH; CDR2 reads LQKENI. The V end was cut by 0 bases, the J end by 3 bases, with 17 bases between. The CDR3 totals 17 residues. In nucleotides, the CDR3 is TGTGCCAGCTCACCACCATTCGAGGCTAGCCGAAAAGAGACCCAGTACTTC. This encodes CASSPPFEASRKETQYF.

The rearrangement links TRBV23-1 to TRBJ1-2, with 7 positions matching TRBD1. TRBV23-1 belongs to the ORF category, with a function that is uncertain. The junction had 4 bases not matched to a gene; V was cut back by 2 bases and J by 4 bases. This CDR3 is 14 amino acids long. The DNA for the CDR3 is TGCGCCAGCAGTCAAGGGACAGAGGCCTATGGCTACACCTTC. This sequence encodes CASSQGTEAYGYTF.

The chain recombines TRBV4-2 with TRBJ2-7; TRBD1 is a possible D gene (5 bases). Germline assignment: CDR1 LGHNA and CDR2 YNFKEQ. Trimming took 0 bases from V and 1 from J, leaving 13 bases between them. This CDR3 has 16 residues. CDR3: CASSQDIPGPSYEQYF. The CDR3 bases are TGTGCCAGCAGCCAAGATATCCCAGGGCCTTCCTACGAGCAGTACTTC.

This chain connects TRBV12-5 to TRBJ2-6, with D unclear. Germline V gene data show CDR1 as LGHNT and CDR2 as FRNRAP. Trimming stripped 2 bases from V and 0 bases from J, with 8 bases between. The CDR3 is 16 amino acids. The CDR3 loop is CASGLSTGSGANVLTF. CDR3 bases: TGTGCTAGTGGTTTGTCGACGGGCTCTGGGGCCAACGTCCTGACTTTC.

The V and J genes are TRBV4-1 and TRBJ2-3, with D possibly TRBD1 on 5 matching bases. Germline V gene data show CDR1 as MGHRA and CDR2 as YSYEKL. Trimming removed 2 bases at V and 0 bases at J, with 12 bases between. This CDR3 comprises 16 residues. CDR3 amino acids: CASSQRGGVSTDTQYF. The CDR3 DNA reads TGCGCCAGCAGCCAAAGGGGTGGTGTTAGCACAGATACGCAGTATTTT.

CDR3 in amino acids: CASSSDRDRGRGYTF. The CDR3 DNA follows: TGTGCCAGCAGTTCCGACCGGGACAGGGGGAGAGGCTACACCTTC. This chain uses TRBV27 with TRBJ1-2; 11 positions match TRBD1. Germline CDR1 MNHEY, CDR2 SMNVEV (reference sequence). With 4 bases clipped from V and 8 bases from J, the junction kept 9 bases outside the gene matches. The length of the CDR3 is 15 residues.

This chain links TRBV27 with TRBJ1-6; D may be TRBD1 (5 bases). The CDR3 has 13 residues. Germline lookup yields CDR1 MNHEY and CDR2 SMNVEV (reference sequence). CDR3 residues: CASGKGSNSPLHF. CDR3 DNA sequence: TGTGCGTCAGGGAAGGGCTCTAATTCACCCCTCCACTTT.

The genes are TRBV24-1 and TRBJ2-1, with D possibly TRBD1 on 6 matching bases. The CDR3 length is 13 residues. The germline V gene encodes CDR1 KGHDR and CDR2 SFDVKD. The V end was cut by 5 bases, the J end by 10 bases, with 14 bases between. CDR3 region: CATSATGRGEQFF. The CDR3 bases are TGTGCCACCAGTGCCACCGGTAGGGGGGAGCAGTTCTTC.

This clone occurred once. CDR3 sequence reads: CASSLARGDTQYF. The DNA of the CDR3 is TGTGCCAGCAGCTTAGCGCGAGGAGATACGCAGTATTTT. The chain combines TRBV7-6 with TRBJ2-3; no reliable D call. The CDR3 consists of 13 residues. The V and J ends lost 0 bases and 5 bases respectively, with 6 bases between them. Germline CDR1 and CDR2: SGHVS and FNYEAQ.

The chain carries TRBV5-1 and TRBJ2-7; TRBD2 agrees at 9 bases. The CDR3 is made up of 19 amino acids. V trimming: 0 bases; J trimming: 5 bases; junction bases outside the gene matches: 18. Germline V gene data show CDR1 as SGHRS and CDR2 as YFSETQ. This CDR3 reads CASSLAYRAGGRLGHEQYF. Written as DNA, the CDR3 is TGCGCCAGCAGCTTGGCCTATAGAGCGGGGGGACGCCTCGGGCACGAGCAGTACTTC.

This clone was observed once. V gene TRBV6-1 combines with J gene TRBJ2-2; TRBD2 aligns across 7 bases. CDR1 is MNHNS and CDR2 is SASEGT in the germline V gene. V lost 2 bases, J lost 0 bases, and 12 bases stayed unmatched. The CDR3 is 19 amino acids. CDR3 sequence: CASSEIGGRALPNTGELFF. The CDR3 nucleotides are TGTGCCAGCAGTGAAATCGGAGGGAGGGCCTTACCGAACACCGGGGAGCTGTTTTTT.